Shown below are 3 T cell receptor beta chains from a single sample sequenced in a study of cytomegalovirus exposure and HLA in healthy donors. PCR used 60 Vbeta primers and 13 Jbeta primers. Data came from immunoSEQ multiplex PCR; TCRdb stores just in-frame clones and leaves some out. The sample consists of 200,000 to 250,000 clones, 70% to 90% of them appearing once. The sequenced sample was PBMCs. These receptors all come from a woman aged 60-75 years in good health and CMV-seropositive.

Notes on this clone: Other DNA variants within this sample encode the same CDR3. The chain combines TRBV5-1 with TRBJ1-2; 7 bases agree with TRBD1. In germline, CDR1 is SGHRS, CDR2 YFSETQ. This CDR3 is built from 12 residues. V lost 4 bases to trimming and J lost 5 bases; unmatched junction nucleotides: 2. CDR3 residues: CASSPQGYGYTF. CDR3 DNA sequence: TGCGCCAGCAGCCCACAGGGGTATGGCTACACCTTC.

CDR3 sequence (DNA): TGTGCCAGCTCACCGGGGACAGGGGGGAACTATGGCTACACCTTC. The encoded protein is CASSPGTGGNYGYTF. The gene calls are TRBV18 and TRBJ1-2; 11 bases align to TRBD1. The germline CDR1 and CDR2 sequences are KGHSH and LQKENI. CDR3 length: 15 residues. J lost 2 bases, V lost 3 bases, and 2 bases had no gene match.

The chain has TRBV5-1 and TRBJ1-1; 7 nucleotides align to TRBD1. The CDR3 extends over 15 amino acids. Germline values: CDR1 SGHRS, CDR2 YFSETQ. Unmatched junction bases numbered 2, after V lost 0 bases and J lost 0 bases. CDR3 in amino acids: CASSLARGMNTEAFF. The DNA of the CDR3 is TGCGCCAGCAGCTTGGCCAGGGGGATGAACACTGAAGCTTTCTTT.